Below are 23 T cell receptor beta chains sequenced from a single sample in a study of a mutant IDH1 vaccine in newly diagnosed glioma (dated by TCRdb to about 2021). Library construction relied on the immunoSEQ multiplex PCR assay. The source is immuneACCESS, and TCRdb retained only in-frame sequences with V and J called. Part of the clones is not carried over; for the studies checked, unresolved V genes explain less than half of this, and the remainder is unexplained. The sample profile shows fewer than 90,000 clones; roughly 84% of them were found once. The ten largest clones take up 12% of the sample. Their specific antigens are unknown. What this sample's time point label stands for: week 35, safety follow-up. A 20-mer mutant IDH1 peptide at 300 micrograms in Montanide made up each vaccine dose, which was injected subcutaneously together with topical imiquimod. Sequenced here: PBMCs, sampled from a glioma patient whose treatment included an IDH1 peptide vaccine. The receptors originated from a man aged 18 to 35 with glioma.

J is TRBJ1-3 and V is TRBV4-3; D is perhaps TRBD1 (6 bases). Per the germline V gene, CDR1 is LGHNA and CDR2 is YSLEER. The CDR3 is 12 residues long. V lost 6 bases, J lost 8 bases, and 11 bases lay in between. Written as DNA, the CDR3 is TGCGCCAGCAGTACGAGGGGGGACACCATATATTTT. Encoded protein: CASSTRGDTIYF.

The chain is built from TRBV29-1 and TRBJ2-1, with 7 bases fitting TRBD1. The germline gives CDR1 SQVTM, CDR2 ANQGSEA. There are 14 residues in the CDR3. V shed 7 bases, J shed 6 bases, and the junction held 12 bases outside the gene matches. DNA for the CDR3: TGCAGCGCTCCAGGGGGACAGCAGATCAATGAGCAGTTCTTC. This encodes CSAPGGQQINEQFF.

This sequence joins TRBV7-9 and TRBJ1-5; D is unclear. The V gene lost 5 bases and the J gene lost 1 base, with 9 bases spanning the gap. The length of the CDR3 is 14 residues. Germline values: CDR1 SEHNR, CDR2 FQNEAQ (reference sequence). This CDR3 reads CASSRPDSNQPQHF. The CDR3 DNA follows: TGTGCCAGCAGCCGACCGGACAGCAATCAGCCCCAGCATTTT.

A single count supports this clone. This chain connects TRBV5-6 to TRBJ2-2; D might be TRBD1 (5 bases). Germline-derived CDR1 and CDR2 are SGHDT and YYEEEE. V lost 4 bases and J lost 4, with 14 bases in between. The CDR3 loop spans 15 amino acids. The CDR3 DNA is TGTGCCAGCAGCAGGGGTCGAACGACCACCGGGGAGCTGTTTTTT. Protein sequence: CASSRGRTTTGELFF.

The V call is TRBV27, the J call TRBJ1-1, with no clear D. V dropped 5 bases and J dropped 5 bases, with 12 bases sitting between them. There are 13 residues in the CDR3. In germline, CDR1 is MNHEY, CDR2 SMNVEV (reference sequence). Here the CDR3 reads CASSPSIRTEAFF. As DNA, the CDR3 is TGTGCCAGCAGTCCCTCTATACGTACTGAAGCTTTCTTT.

The rearrangement joins TRBV4-3 to TRBJ2-7; 9 bases fit TRBD2. V shed 3 bases and J 2 bases; nucleotides not matched to a gene: 8. This CDR3 contains 16 residues. Germline V gene data show CDR1 as LGHNA and CDR2 as YSLEER. The CDR3 nucleotides read TGCGCCAGCAGCCACCTGACTAGCGGAAGAACCTACGAGCAGTACTTC. This translates into CASSHLTSGRTYEQYF.

The rearrangement links TRBV27 to TRBJ2-7; D call uncertain. CDR1 MNHEY and CDR2 SMNVEV come from the germline V gene (reference sequence). The CDR3 sequence is 15 residues long. The V and J ends lost 2 bases and 0 bases respectively, with 11 bases between them. The CDR3 DNA reads as TGTGCCAGCAGTTTAAGCCAGGCCCTCTCCTACGAGCAGTACTTC. It codes for CASSLSQALSYEQYF.

V usage is TRBV7-9 and J usage is TRBJ1-2; 9 bases line up with TRBD1. The CDR3 spans 15 residues. V shed 4 bases, J shed 8 bases, and the junction held 11 bases outside the gene matches. CDR1 is SEHNR and CDR2 is FQNEAQ in the germline V gene (reference sequence). The CDR3 DNA sequence: TGTGCCAGCAGCTCCTGGACAGGGGTAAATGGAGGCTACACCTTC. This sequence encodes CASSSWTGVNGGYTF.

This clone has a handful of counts. The junction does not match germline at one end; this may be a read error. The chain carries TRBV7-7 and TRBJ1-5; 8 nucleotides agree with TRBD1. Germline CDR1 is SSHAT and CDR2 is FNYEAQ (reference sequence). The CDR3 covers 16 residues. The chain's CDR3 is CASSLGAGQANQPQHF. The CDR3 coding sequence is TGTGCTAGCAGCTTAGGGGCGGGACAGGCCAATCAGCCCCAGCATTTT.

The CDR3 DNA reads as TGTGCCATCAGTGGCGAATCGTACGAGCAGTACTTC. Residues: CAISGESYEQYF. This chain links TRBV10-3 with TRBJ2-7; D gene ambiguous. V was clipped by 4 bases and J by 4 bases, with 8 bases between them. The CDR3 loop spans 12 amino acids. Germline CDR1 ENHRY, CDR2 SYGVKD.

This clone was seen a handful of times. The chain employs TRBV5-1 and TRBJ1-1, with a possible D match to TRBD1 (5 bases). Trimming left V 1 base short and J 1 base short, with 14 bases between. Germline assignment: CDR1 SGHRS and CDR2 YFSETQ. This CDR3 spans 16 amino acids. The CDR3 here is CASSLRRQGPNTEAFF. CDR3 nucleotide sequence: TGCGCCAGCAGCTTGCGGCGGCAGGGACCGAACACTGAAGCTTTCTTT.

The chain has TRBV10-3 and TRBJ2-5; D remains unclear. Germline V gene lookup returns CDR1 ENHRY and CDR2 SYGVKD. V was shortened by 2 bases and J by 3 bases, with 13 bases between the two germline ends. This CDR3 region has 15 residues. The chain's CDR3 is CAISEGPGLKETQYF. CDR3 DNA sequence: TGTGCCATCAGTGAGGGTCCGGGCCTTAAAGAGACCCAGTACTTC.

J is TRBJ1-5 and V is TRBV6-6, with TRBD1 as a possible D gene (5 bases). Germline CDR1 MNHNY, CDR2 SVGAGI (reference sequence). The length of the CDR3 is 14 residues. The CDR3 bases are TGTGCTTGCGCCCAGGGAGGCCCTAATCAGCCCCAGCATTTT. Encoded protein: CACAQGGPNQPQHF.

This chain connects TRBV11-3 to TRBJ1-3, with D uncertain. Germline CDR1 reads SGHNT; CDR2 reads YENEEA. V was shortened by 5 bases and J by 0 bases, with 5 bases between the two germline ends. The CDR3 covers 13 residues. The DNA for the CDR3 is TGTGCCAGCAGCCTAAACTCTGGAAACACCATATATTTT. It translates to CASSLNSGNTIYF.

The chain has TRBV9 and TRBJ2-2, with D unresolved. CDR3 size: 16 residues. The germline gives CDR1 SGDLS, CDR2 YYNGEE. Trimming cost V 3 bases and J 0 bases, with 12 bases left between them. DNA of the CDR3: TGTGCCAGCAGCGCCGATCCGGGTCCGAACACCGGGGAGCTGTTTTTT. Its protein is CASSADPGPNTGELFF.

This clone was picked up one time. The chain carries TRBV25-1 and TRBJ2-7; 9 bases fit TRBD1. The CDR3 is 16 amino acids. Trimming removed 2 bases from V and 4 bases from J; junction bases left unmatched: 9. Germline CDR1 MGHDK, CDR2 SYGVNS. The CDR3 coding sequence is TGTGCCAGCAGTGAACTTAGGGGACAGGGCCGTTACGAGCAGTACTTC. Encoded protein: CASSELRGQGRYEQYF.

V gene TRBV10-3 combines with J gene TRBJ2-1, with 10 bases aligning to TRBD1. This CDR3 is built from 16 residues. The ends lost 4 bases at V and 8 bases at J; junction bases unmatched: 11. Germline assignment: CDR1 ENHRY and CDR2 SYGVKD. DNA for the CDR3: TGTGCCATCAGTGGCTCTCTGGGACAGGGGACGGATGAGCAGTTCTTC. Protein: CAISGSLGQGTDEQFF.

This clone was recorded only once. The rearrangement joins TRBV5-5 to TRBJ1-1; 9 nucleotides match TRBD1. Trimming took 4 bases from V and 8 from J; bases not matched to a gene: 21. The length of the CDR3 is 18 residues. CDR1 SGHKS and CDR2 YYEKEE come from the germline V gene (reference sequence). CDR3 in DNA: TGTGCCAGCAGCCGCGGCGGGGGACAGGGACGAGTAGGTTGGGAAGCTTTCTTT. Its protein product is CASSRGGGQGRVGWEAFF. The entire variable domain, with the rest obtained from reference TRBV5-5 and TRBJ1-1, is as follows: DAGVTQSPTHLIKTRGQQVTLRCSPISGHKSVSWYQQVLGQGPQFIFQYYEKEERGRGNFPDRFSARQFPNYSSELNVNALLLGDSALYLCASSRGGGQGRVGWEAFFGQGTRLTVV.

This chain joins TRBV30 and TRBJ1-2; 8 bases agree with TRBD1. Unmatched junction bases numbered 7, after V lost 5 bases and J lost 2 bases. CDR3 length: 14 residues. The germline CDR1 and CDR2 sequences are GTSNPN and SVGIG (reference sequence). CDR3 loop: CAWAYGQGNYGYTF. The CDR3 nucleotides are TGTGCCTGGGCCTACGGACAGGGAAACTATGGCTACACCTTC.

The rearrangement links TRBV19 to TRBJ1-1, with D uncertain. Germline CDR1 is LNHDA and CDR2 is SQIVND (reference sequence). The CDR3 spans 14 residues. Trimming pared 3 bases from V and 4 bases from J, leaving 12 bases between. CDR3 residues: CASSIQHGGTEAFF. The CDR3 DNA follows: TGTGCCAGTAGTATCCAACACGGTGGCACTGAAGCTTTCTTT.

The chain employs TRBV5-1 and TRBJ2-7; possibly TRBD2 for D (6 bases). In germline, CDR1 is SGHRS, CDR2 YFSETQ. The length of the CDR3 is 16 residues. Deletions cut 2 bases from V and 3 bases from J, with 18 bases between. CDR3 loop: CASSFATRGAGYEQYF. In nucleotides, the CDR3 is TGCGCCAGCAGCTTTGCAACGCGGGGAGCGGGCTACGAGCAGTACTTC.

The chain couples TRBV5-1 to TRBJ1-4; D gene ambiguous. Trimming left V 4 bases short and J 3 bases short, with 16 bases between. Germline-derived CDR1 and CDR2 are SGHRS and YFSETQ. The CDR3 extends over 16 amino acids. The CDR3 DNA reads as TGCGCCAGCAGCCAGGCGACGAGCGCGGCTAATGAAAAACTGTTTTTT. The encoded protein is CASSQATSAANEKLFF. The entire variable domain, with the rest obtained from reference TRBV5-1 and TRBJ1-4, is as follows: KAGVTQTPRYLIKTRGQQVTLSCSPISGHRSVSWYQQTPGQGLQFLFEYFSETQRNKGNFPGRFSGRQFSNSRSEMNVSTLELGDSALYLCASSQATSAANEKLFFGSGTQLSVL.

This chain connects TRBV27 to TRBJ1-6, with a weak D call TRBD1 (6 bases). V was trimmed by 6 bases and J by 6 bases, leaving 12 bases between them. Germline V gene lookup returns CDR1 MNHEY and CDR2 SMNVEV (reference sequence). This CDR3 region has 14 residues. CDR3 loop: CASSPDRLNSPLHF. Here the CDR3 DNA reads TGTGCCAGCAGCCCAGACAGGCTTAATTCACCCCTCCACTTT.